The next 6 T cell receptor beta chains were all read from a single sample in a study of blood T cells in healthy people across ages. The second PCR ran about 7 to 12 cycles with a sample-barcoded 5' primer and J-beta primers. Via MiXCR, TCRdb re-called the 5' RACE reads, giving one row per CDR3 protein. The repertoire consists of fewer than 950,000 distinct CDR3 sequences, with approximately 35% occurring once and the leading ten covering roughly 13%. Source material: blood. All receptors come from a man between 18 and 35 years old in good health.

The rearrangement links TRBV20-1 to TRBJ1-1, with D perhaps TRBD1 (5 bases). Germline CDR1 is DFQATT and CDR2 is SNEGSKA (reference sequence). The CDR3 spans 14 residues. The V and J ends lost 2 bases and 0 bases respectively, with 10 bases between them. DNA for the CDR3: TGCAGTGCTAGACCCGGGACGGTGAACACTGAAGCTTTCTTT. This codes for CSARPGTVNTEAFF.

CDR3 loop: CASNATGGKPDTQYF. Written as DNA, the CDR3 is TGCGCCAGCAACGCAACGGGGGGAAAACCAGATACGCAGTATTTT. This sequence joins TRBV5-1 and TRBJ2-3, with TRBD2 matching 7 bases. This CDR3 has 15 residues. Germline CDR1 SGHRS, CDR2 YFSETQ. V lost 6 bases and J lost 4; bases outside the gene matches: 11.

The chain is built from TRBV12-3 or TRBV12-4 and TRBJ2-3; 8 nucleotides align to TRBD2. J lost 0 bases, V lost 6 bases, and 5 bases had no gene match. The CDR3 contains 15 residues. This chain's CDR3 is CASRLSGGSTDTQYF. CDR3 bases: TGTGCCAGCAGATTAAGCGGGGGTAGCACAGATACGCAGTATTTT.

Many counts were recorded for this clonotype. The chain carries TRBV7-2 and TRBJ2-4; D unclear. This CDR3 is 15 amino acids long. Deletions cut 1 base from V and 2 bases from J, with 9 bases between. Germline V gene sequence: CDR1 SGHTA, CDR2 FQGNSA. Here the CDR3 reads CASSLVGPTKNIQYF. CDR3 coding DNA: TGTGCCAGCAGCTTAGTCGGGCCTACCAAAAACATTCAGTACTTC.

This clonotype came up a few times. The chain links TRBV15 to TRBJ1-4, with D tentatively TRBD1 (6 bases). This CDR3 is 15 amino acids long. Between the trimmed V and J ends, which lost 1 base and 5 bases, there was a span of 11 bases. The germline gives CDR1 LNHNV, CDR2 YYDKDF (reference sequence). This chain's CDR3 is CATSRVKGVNEKLFF. The CDR3 nucleotides read TGTGCCACCAGCAGAGTAAAGGGGGTGAATGAAAAACTGTTTTTT.

This clonotype was counted ten times or more. V usage is TRBV7-9 and J usage is TRBJ2-7; D gene ambiguous. The CDR3 is 13 amino acids. With 2 bases removed from V and 0 bases from J, the gap between germline ends came to 5 bases. CDR1 is SEHNR, CDR2 FQNEAQ, per germline (reference sequence). The CDR3 DNA reads as TGTGCCAGCAGCTTAAGGGACTCCTACGAGCAGTACTTC. Protein: CASSLRDSYEQYF.